These 32 T cell receptor beta chains share one sample of origin, sequenced in a study of identical twins. One entry per CDR3 protein results from TCRdb running MiXCR on the 5' RACE reads. The sample contains 500,000 or so distinct CDR3 sequences, approximately 15% of which appear only once. These data were likewise used in another study, on yellow fever vaccine responses in identical twins.

Sample: CD4+ T cells sorted from blood. The receptor source for this set is a woman between 18 and 30 years old in good health.

The chain employs TRBV18 and TRBJ2-1; 7 bases line up with TRBD1. Unmatched junction bases numbered 4, after V lost 5 bases and J lost 0 bases. The CDR3 runs to 15 residues. Germline CDR1 reads KGHSH; CDR2 reads LQKENI. The chain's CDR3 is CASSKQGSSYNEQFF. In DNA, the CDR3 is TGTGCCAGCTCAAAACAGGGGAGCTCCTACAATGAGCAGTTCTTC.

The chain has TRBV6-1 and TRBJ2-7, with 9 bases identical to TRBD1. Germline V lookup: CDR1 MNHNS, CDR2 SASEGT. This CDR3 contains 15 residues. The V and J ends lost 2 bases and 3 bases, in that order; junction bases with no gene match: 5. The CDR3 here is CASSEPGQGLYEQYF. The CDR3 nucleotides read TGTGCCAGCAGTGAACCGGGACAGGGTCTCTACGAGCAGTACTTC.

This clonotype appeared a few times. The rearrangement uses TRBV2 and TRBJ1-6, with D perhaps TRBD1 (6 bases). Trimming removed 1 base from V and 10 bases from J, with 17 bases in between. There are 16 residues in the CDR3. Germline V gene data show CDR1 as SNHLY and CDR2 as FYNNEI. This chain's CDR3 is CASSEVRTAQGSPLHF. The CDR3 nucleotides read TGTGCCAGCAGTGAAGTTAGGACAGCCCAGGGATCACCCCTCCACTTT.

This clonotype was recorded a few times. The CDR3 loop reads CSARELNEQYF. In DNA form, the CDR3 reads TGCAGTGCTAGGGAGTTGAACGAGCAGTACTTC. V gene TRBV20-1 combines with J gene TRBJ2-7; no definite D call. V was cut by 3 bases and J by 5 bases, with 8 bases left in between. Germline lookup yields CDR1 DFQATT and CDR2 SNEGSKA (reference sequence). This CDR3 is 11 amino acids long.

The chain combines TRBV4-1 with TRBJ2-7; TRBD1 agrees at 8 bases. The trim removed 0 bases at V and 0 bases at J, leaving 7 bases unmatched. CDR3 length: 17 amino acids. Germline CDR1 is MGHRA and CDR2 is YSYEKL. The CDR3 region has the DNA TGCGCCAGCAGCCAAGATTTCGGGGACAGGAGCTCCTACGAGCAGTACTTC. It specifies CASSQDFGDRSSYEQYF.

This clonotype was seen ten or more times. The gene calls are TRBV20-1 and TRBJ2-7; TRBD2 matches at 10 bases. CDR3 size: 15 residues. Trimming removed 0 bases from V and 0 bases from J; junction bases left unmatched: 2. Per germline, CDR1 DFQATT and CDR2 SNEGSKA (reference sequence). The CDR3 reads CSARDPSGSSYEQYF. The DNA of the CDR3 is TGCAGTGCTAGAGATCCTAGCGGGAGCTCCTACGAGCAGTACTTC.

The V gene is TRBV7-2, the J gene TRBJ2-7, with a weak D call TRBD2 (7 bases). Trimming shortened V by 5 bases and J by 0 bases, and 17 bases separated the two germline ends. The CDR3 runs 16 residues. CDR1 is SGHTA and CDR2 is FQGNSA in the germline V gene. The CDR3 sequence: CASSPAAGANSYEQYF. CDR3 DNA: TGTGCCAGCAGCCCTGCGGCGGGGGCCAACTCCTACGAGCAGTACTTC.

The chain couples TRBV5-1 to TRBJ2-7, with D perhaps given as TRBD1 or TRBD2 (5 bases each). This CDR3 is 15 amino acids long. Per germline, CDR1 SGHRS and CDR2 YFSETQ. Trimming took 0 bases from V and 0 from J, leaving 10 bases between them. CDR3 DNA: TGCGCCAGCAGCTTGGCGGGACGGAGCTCCTACGAGCAGTACTTC. Amino acid sequence: CASSLAGRSSYEQYF.

The chain recombines TRBV6-5 with TRBJ2-5; D gene unclear. Trimming removed 4 bases at V and 2 bases at J, with 8 bases between. The CDR3 runs 13 residues. CDR1 and CDR2 from the germline V gene are MNHEY and SVGAGI. The CDR3 DNA follows: TGTGCCAGCAGTTTACACCTACAAGAGACCCAGTACTTC. As protein: CASSLHLQETQYF.

There are many counts of this clonotype. The chain is built from TRBV28 and TRBJ2-7; TRBD2 matches 10 bases. After removal of 6 bases from V and 1 base from J, the junction contained 6 bases not matched to a gene. Germline V gene data show CDR1 as MDHEN and CDR2 as SYDVKM. The CDR3 spans 15 residues. CDR3: CASRSSGRGSYEQYF. CDR3 nucleotide sequence: TGTGCCAGCAGATCCAGCGGGAGGGGGTCCTACGAGCAGTACTTC. Supplemented by reference TRBV28 and TRBJ2-7, the full variable domain reads DVKVTQSSRYLVKRTGEKVFLECVQDMDHENMFWYRQDPGLGLRLIYFSYDVKMKEKGDIPEGYSVSREKKERFSLILESASTNQTSMYLCASRSSGRGSYEQYFGPGTRLTVT.

This clonotype has a handful of counts. The gene calls are TRBV7-2 and TRBJ2-2; no clear D. The CDR3 sequence is 13 residues long. Germline CDR1 and CDR2: SGHTA and FQGNSA. With 3 bases removed from V and 8 bases from J, the gap between germline ends came to 10 bases. Written as DNA, the CDR3 is TGTGCCAGCAGCTTCCGCAGCCTGGGGGAGCTGTTTTTT. Amino acids: CASSFRSLGELFF.

The rearrangement links TRBV20-1 to TRBJ2-4, with D perhaps matching TRBD1 (6 bases). V dropped 0 bases and J dropped 6 bases, with 18 bases sitting between them. CDR3 length equals 16 residues. Germline V lookup: CDR1 DFQATT, CDR2 SNEGSKA (reference sequence). CDR3 DNA: TGCAGTGCTAGAGAGCTACAGGGTGACTTCCTAAACATTCAGTACTTC. Protein: CSARELQGDFLNIQYF.

This clonotype has just a few counts. V usage is TRBV7-8 and J usage is TRBJ2-1; possibly TRBD1 or TRBD2 for D (5 bases each). This CDR3 has 16 amino acids. Between the trimmed V and J ends, which lost 1 base and 5 bases, there was a span of 15 bases. Germline V gives CDR1 SGHVS, CDR2 FQNEAQ. The CDR3 nucleotides are TGTGCCAGCAGCTTAGTCTGGGGGATACGACACAATGAGCAGTTCTTC. Translating gives CASSLVWGIRHNEQFF. The full variable domain, its missing parts supplied by reference TRBV7-8 and TRBJ2-1, is GAGVSQSPRYKVAKRGQDVALRCDPISGHVSLFWYQQALGQGPEFLTYFQNEAQLDKSGLPSDRFFAERPEGSVSTLKIQRTQQEDSAVYLCASSLVWGIRHNEQFFGPGTRLTVL.

This clonotype appeared a few times. V gene TRBV27 combines with J gene TRBJ1-2; D is possibly TRBD1 (6 bases). The CDR3 loop spans 13 amino acids. Germline V gives CDR1 MNHEY, CDR2 SMNVEV (reference sequence). Trimming cost V 6 bases and J 6 bases, with 14 bases left between them. The CDR3 nucleotides read TGTGCCAGCAGCTTAACCAACAGGGATGGCTACACCTTC. This translates into CASSLTNRDGYTF.

This clonotype has only a few counts. The chain has TRBV6-2 or TRBV6-3 and TRBJ2-2; no definite D call. Looked up from germline, CDR1 is MNHEY and CDR2 is SVGEGT. The CDR3 covers 14 residues. V dropped 7 bases and J dropped 0 bases, with 9 bases sitting between them. CDR3: CASNPSANTGELFF. CDR3 in DNA: TGTGCCAGCAATCCCTCAGCGAACACCGGGGAGCTGTTTTTT.

This clonotype was counted a few times. The V and J genes are TRBV20-1 and TRBJ1-1, with D uncertain. In germline, CDR1 is DFQATT, CDR2 SNEGSKA (reference sequence). Trimming left V 6 bases short and J 1 base short, with 18 bases between. This CDR3 comprises 15 residues. For the CDR3, the DNA is TGCAGTGCCGCTGCTGTGGGGTCCGGGAACACTGAAGCTTTCTTT. This gives the protein CSAAAVGSGNTEAFF.

This clonotype was counted between two and nine times. V gene TRBV6-1 combines with J gene TRBJ2-4; no clear D gene. This CDR3 has 16 amino acids. V lost 3 bases and J 1 base, leaving 13 bases between the germline ends. Germline loops: CDR1 MNHNS, CDR2 SASEGT. This CDR3 is CASSDFGSLAKNIQYF. The CDR3 DNA reads TGTGCCAGCAGTGATTTTGGCTCCTTGGCCAAAAACATTCAGTACTTC.

This clonotype was seen ten or more times. The chain employs TRBV5-1 and TRBJ2-7; no definite D call. Germline V gene sequence: CDR1 SGHRS, CDR2 YFSETQ. The CDR3 totals 16 residues. Trimming removed 1 base from V and 2 bases from J, with 16 bases in between. CDR3 in DNA: TGCGCCAGCAGCTTGATGGCGGTTGCGGACCCCTACGAGCAGTACTTC. It encodes CASSLMAVADPYEQYF.

The CDR3 reads CASTPRQGLSGYTF. In nucleotides, the CDR3 is TGTGCCAGCACCCCCCGACAGGGCTTGAGTGGCTACACCTTC. V and J are TRBV12-3 or TRBV12-4 and TRBJ1-2, with 7 positions matching TRBD1. The CDR3 runs to 14 residues. The V segment lost 7 bases and the J segment 7 bases; nucleotides outside the gene matches: 12.

There are a few counts of this clonotype. The chain joins TRBV20-1 to TRBJ1-1; the match to TRBD1 covers 10 bases. The V segment lost 3 bases and the J segment 6 bases; nucleotides outside the gene matches: 7. The CDR3 covers 14 residues. Germline-derived CDR1 and CDR2 are DFQATT and SNEGSKA (reference sequence). Here the CDR3 DNA reads TGCAGTGCTAGGTACGGACAGGGGGACGCTGAAGCTTTCTTT. This codes for CSARYGQGDAEAFF.

The table lists this clonotype with a few counts. The chain carries TRBV7-2 and TRBJ2-3, with 9 positions matching TRBD2. The CDR3 extends over 15 amino acids. In germline, CDR1 is SGHTA, CDR2 FQGNSA. Trimming cost V 5 bases and J 2 bases; bases outside gene matches: 5. The CDR3 here is CASSILAGPTDTQYF. The CDR3 DNA reads as TGTGCCAGCAGCATACTAGCGGGCCCCACAGATACGCAGTATTTT.

This clonotype was detected a few times. The V and J genes are TRBV9 and TRBJ2-2; D is ambiguous. Germline V gene lookup returns CDR1 SGDLS and CDR2 YYNGEE. V was cut by 1 base and J by 1 base, with 8 bases left in between. There are 15 residues in the CDR3. Written as DNA, the CDR3 is TGTGCCAGCAGCGTATCGTGGAGGAACACCGGGGAGCTGTTTTTT. This sequence encodes CASSVSWRNTGELFF.

This clonotype was seen a few times. The rearrangement joins TRBV28 to TRBJ1-2, with a possible D match to TRBD1 (5 bases). Between the trimmed V and J ends, which lost 3 bases and 8 bases, there was a span of 10 bases. There are 12 residues in the CDR3. Looked up from germline, CDR1 is MDHEN and CDR2 is SYDVKM. This chain's CDR3 is CASSLQGGGYTF. CDR3 nucleotides: TGTGCCAGCAGTTTGCAGGGCGGCGGCTACACCTTC.

This clonotype was picked up many times. The chain is built from TRBV5-1 and TRBJ2-1, with 9 bases identical to TRBD2. V lost 4 bases, J lost 7 bases, and 15 bases stayed unmatched. The CDR3 has 17 residues. In germline, CDR1 is SGHRS, CDR2 YFSETQ. The CDR3 DNA reads as TGCGCCAGCAGCCCGCGTAAGGGCGGGGGGGCGAAGAATGAGCAGTTCTTC. Protein: CASSPRKGGGAKNEQFF.

This clonotype appeared many times. The gene calls are TRBV29-1 and TRBJ2-4; tentative D call: TRBD2 (6 bases). Trimming left V 7 bases short and J 9 bases short, with 25 bases between. Germline CDR1 SQVTM, CDR2 ANQGSEA. The CDR3 contains 15 residues. In nucleotides, the CDR3 is TGCAGCGCCATTGACCCGGCCCCAGTGGGGGGCATTCAGTACTTC. Amino acid sequence: CSAIDPAPVGGIQYF. The full variable domain, in which reference TRBV29-1 and TRBJ2-4 provide the parts outside the CDR3, is SAVISQKPSRDICQRGTSLTIQCQVDSQVTMMFWYRQQPGQSLTLIATANQGSEATYESGFVIDKFPISRPNLTFSTLTVSNMSPEDSSIYLCSAIDPAPVGGIQYFGAGTRLSVL.

This clonotype has only a few counts. The J gene is TRBJ2-3, the V gene TRBV10-3; TRBD2 matches at 7 bases. The CDR3 totals 15 residues. V gave up 8 bases and J gave up 2 bases; unmatched junction bases: 10. In germline, CDR1 is ENHRY, CDR2 SYGVKD. Here the CDR3 reads CAIGGDGRPTDTQYF. CDR3 nucleotides: TGTGCCATCGGTGGTGACGGGAGGCCCACAGATACGCAGTATTTT.

This clonotype turned up a few times. This chain links TRBV14 with TRBJ2-5; TRBD2 aligns across 12 bases. Germline V CDR1 and CDR2: SGHDN, FVKESK. V lost 2 bases, J lost 2 bases, and 0 bases stayed unmatched. CDR3 length: 15 residues. CDR3 coding DNA: TGTGCCAGCAGCCAACTAGCGGGGGGGCAAGAGACCCAGTACTTC. It yields the protein CASSQLAGGQETQYF.

The chain has TRBV9 and TRBJ2-7; D remains unclear. CDR3 size: 14 residues. The V gene lost 0 bases and the J gene lost 3 bases, with 10 bases spanning the gap. In germline, CDR1 is SGDLS, CDR2 YYNGEE. The CDR3 protein is CASSVGVGLYEQYF. DNA of the CDR3: TGTGCCAGCAGCGTAGGGGTGGGCCTCTACGAGCAGTACTTC. The full variable domain, in which reference TRBV9 and TRBJ2-7 provide the parts outside the CDR3, is DSGVTQTPKHLITATGQRVTLRCSPRSGDLSVYWYQQSLDQGLQFLIQYYNGEERAKGNILERFSAQQFPDLHSELNLSSLELGDSALYFCASSVGVGLYEQYFGPGTRLTVT.

This sequence joins TRBV20-1 and TRBJ2-7, with a possible D match to TRBD2 (5 bases). The CDR3 consists of 13 residues. CDR1 and CDR2 from the germline V gene are DFQATT and SNEGSKA (reference sequence). V was clipped by 3 bases and J by 1 base, with 10 bases between them. The CDR3 DNA reads as TGCAGTGCTAGGATGCCGGGGTCCTACGAGCAGTACTTC. It yields the protein CSARMPGSYEQYF.

This clonotype has only a few counts. V usage is TRBV6-4 and J usage is TRBJ1-1, with no clear D. The CDR3 consists of 13 residues. Trimming cost V 5 bases and J 2 bases, with 9 bases left between them. CDR1 and CDR2 (germline): MRHNA, SNTAGT. CDR3 region: CASSRSGNTEAFF. The CDR3 nucleotides read TGTGCCAGCAGTAGGAGTGGAAACACTGAAGCTTTCTTT.

This clonotype was seen only a few times. The V gene is TRBV7-9, the J gene TRBJ2-1, with 7 bases fitting TRBD1. V lost 4 bases to trimming and J lost 5 bases; unmatched junction nucleotides: 14. The CDR3 runs 17 residues. CDR1 SEHNR and CDR2 FQNEAQ come from the germline V gene (reference sequence). CDR3 coding DNA: TGTGCCAGCAGCTCAGCAAGCCCGAGGGGGCTTAACAATGAGCAGTTCTTC. Residues: CASSSASPRGLNNEQFF.

This clonotype was seen more than once but under ten times. The chain carries TRBV12-3 or TRBV12-4 and TRBJ2-5; 13 bases match TRBD2. V was pared by 6 bases and J by 4 bases, with 5 bases of the junction left unmatched. This CDR3 is 15 amino acids long. CDR3 region: CASSRTSGSLETQYF. The CDR3 region has the DNA TGTGCCAGCAGCAGGACTAGCGGGAGTTTAGAGACCCAGTACTTC.